This TCR beta chain was retrieved from a study of shared clonotypes between healthy human individuals. In the study overall: There were three CD4 naive, three CD4 memory, two CD8 naive and one CD8 memory plates per donor. Study conclusions and caveats: Generation of non-shared clonotypes was less probable than generation of clonotypes shared by all four donors. Generally, estimated richness proved larger in naive subsets than it did in memory subsets.

Naive CD8 cells were CD45RO-negative, positively selected for CCR7, excluding terminally differentiated effector memory CD45RA+ cells. With 4 bases removed from V and 0 bases from J, the gap between germline ends came to 11 bases. Germline V gene data show CDR1 as SGHNT and CDR2 as YYREEE (reference sequence). The CDR3 length is 15 residues. The data were produced by immunoSEQ multiplex PCR, yet TCRdb's version contains in-frame clones alone and is incomplete. In the table there are hundreds of thousands of clones, approximately 96% of which are singletons. Remarks on this clone: Its matching antigen is unknown.

The source is a woman between 25 and 40 years old in good health. The chain couples TRBV5-4 to TRBJ1-3; D gene uncertain. The sample comprised naive CD8+ T cells sorted from blood. CDR3 loop: CASSRPGVSGNTIYF. Here the CDR3 DNA reads TGTGCCAGCAGCCGGCCAGGAGTCTCTGGAAACACCATATATTTT.